A single sample gave rise to the 4 T cell receptor beta chains below, sequenced in a study of T cell changes during pregnancy in multiple sclerosis. The method was immunoSEQ multiplex PCR; TCRdb's version includes in-frame clones alone and lacks a portion of them. Of over 50,000 clones in the sample, about 90% were seen once. This material consisted of peripheral blood, taken in the third trimester of pregnancy. The receptors come from a female donor in good health, enrolled as a control in a pregnancy study.

J is TRBJ2-1 and V is TRBV5-1; 9 nucleotides line up with TRBD2. The CDR3 is 16 amino acids. V shed 3 bases and J 0 bases; nucleotides not matched to a gene: 4. The germline gives CDR1 SGHRS, CDR2 YFSETQ. CDR3 in amino acids: CASSYLAGLSYNEQFF. The CDR3 nucleotides read TGCGCCAGCAGCTATCTAGCGGGGCTCTCCTACAATGAGCAGTTCTTC.

About this clone: The junction shows a germline mismatch at one end, possibly a read error. J is TRBJ2-3 and V is TRBV27, with 12 positions matching TRBD2. Germline lookup yields CDR1 MNHEY and CDR2 SMNVEV (reference sequence). CDR3 size: 18 residues. CDR3 coding DNA: TGTGCCACCAGTTTATGGCTAGCGGGGGGGCCGGTTACAGATACGCAGTATTTT. This translates into CATSLWLAGGPVTDTQYF.

The V and J genes are TRBV7-2 and TRBJ1-2; 7 bases are shared with TRBD1. CDR1 and CDR2 (germline): SGHTA, FQGNSA. V lost 2 bases, J lost 1 base, and 1 base stayed unmatched. The CDR3 is made up of 14 amino acids. CDR3 nucleotide sequence: TGTGCCAGCAGCTTAAGACAGGGTAACTATGGCTACACCTTC. Amino acid sequence: CASSLRQGNYGYTF.

The rearrangement joins TRBV25-1 to TRBJ1-2; 10 bases map to TRBD1. CDR3 length: 13 amino acids. The germline V gene encodes CDR1 MGHDK and CDR2 SYGVNS. V shed 9 bases, J shed 6 bases, and the junction held 7 bases outside the gene matches. Written as DNA, the CDR3 is TGTGCCAGTAATCCGGGACAGGGGAATGGCTACACCTTC. Its translation: CASNPGQGNGYTF.